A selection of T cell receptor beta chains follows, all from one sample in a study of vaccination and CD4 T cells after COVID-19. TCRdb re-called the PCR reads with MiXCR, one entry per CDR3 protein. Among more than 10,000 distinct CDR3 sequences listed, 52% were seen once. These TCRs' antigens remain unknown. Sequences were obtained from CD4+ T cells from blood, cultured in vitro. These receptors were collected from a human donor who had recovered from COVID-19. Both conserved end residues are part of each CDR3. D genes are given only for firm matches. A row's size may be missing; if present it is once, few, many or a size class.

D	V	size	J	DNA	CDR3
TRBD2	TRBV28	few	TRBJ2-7	TGTGCCAGCATTAGGACTAGCGGGGCCTACGAGCAGTACTTC	CASIRTSGAYEQYF
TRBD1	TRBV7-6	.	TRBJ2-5	TGTGCCAGCAGACCAGGGGGCGCCGAGACCCAGTACTTC	CASRPGGAETQYF
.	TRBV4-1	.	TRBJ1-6	TGCGCCAGCAGCCTAGAAAACTCTTCCCCACCCCTCCACTTT	CASSLENSSPPLHF
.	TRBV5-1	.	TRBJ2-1	TGCGCCAGCAGCTTGGTAGGCTTCGCCGGGCGGACCCTCTCCTACAATGAGCAGTTCTTC	CASSLVGFAGRTLSYNEQFF
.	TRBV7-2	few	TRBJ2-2	TGTGCCAGCAGCTTTGGATCCCACGACACCGGGGAGCTGTTTTTT	CASSFGSHDTGELFF
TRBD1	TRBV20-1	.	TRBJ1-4	TGCAGTGTAGGGACAGCCTCTAATGAAAAACTGTTTTTT	CSVGTASNEKLFF
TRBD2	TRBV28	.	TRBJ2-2	TGTGCCAGCGCGCGCGGGCTGGGACTAGCGGGCTTGGCCACCGGGGAGCTGTTTTTT	CASARGLGLAGLATGELFF
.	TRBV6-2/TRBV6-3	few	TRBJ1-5	TGTGCCAGCAAAGACCCAGGGCGGGAGCCCCAGCATTTT	CASKDPGREPQHF
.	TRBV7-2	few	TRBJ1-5	TGTGCCAGCAGCACACAGGACAGAAAGAATCAGCCCCAGCATTTT	CASSTQDRKNQPQHF
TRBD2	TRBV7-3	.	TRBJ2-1	TGTGCCAGCAGCTTAAGGGCTAGCGGAGGTAATGAGCAGTTCTTC	CASSLRASGGNEQFF
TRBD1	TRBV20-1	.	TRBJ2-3	TGCAGTGCCCTGGGACAGGGGGCCACAGATACGCAGTATTTT	CSALGQGATDTQYF
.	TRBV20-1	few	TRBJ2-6	TGCAGTGCCAGGACAGAGCTTTCTGGGGCCAACGTCCTGACTTTC	CSARTELSGANVLTF
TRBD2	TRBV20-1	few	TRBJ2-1	TGCAGTGCCCCCCGCGTCGGCCTAGCGGAGGGGATTGGGGGGAATGAGCAGTTCTTC	CSAPRVGLAEGIGGNEQFF
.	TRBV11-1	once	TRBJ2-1	TGTGCCAGCAGCTTAGGTATTGCAGTGCACTACAATGAGCAGTTCTTC	CASSLGIAVHYNEQFF
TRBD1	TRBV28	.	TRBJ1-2	TGTGCCAGCAGTAGACAGGGAGGCTGGGGCTACACCTTC	CASSRQGGWGYTF
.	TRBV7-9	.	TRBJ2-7	TGTGCCAGCAGCTTCCCCGGTTGGTCCGAGCAGTACTTC	CASSFPGWSEQYF
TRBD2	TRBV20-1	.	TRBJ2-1	TGCAGTGCCTGGACTAGCGGCATAAACAATGAGCAGTTCTTC	CSAWTSGINNEQFF